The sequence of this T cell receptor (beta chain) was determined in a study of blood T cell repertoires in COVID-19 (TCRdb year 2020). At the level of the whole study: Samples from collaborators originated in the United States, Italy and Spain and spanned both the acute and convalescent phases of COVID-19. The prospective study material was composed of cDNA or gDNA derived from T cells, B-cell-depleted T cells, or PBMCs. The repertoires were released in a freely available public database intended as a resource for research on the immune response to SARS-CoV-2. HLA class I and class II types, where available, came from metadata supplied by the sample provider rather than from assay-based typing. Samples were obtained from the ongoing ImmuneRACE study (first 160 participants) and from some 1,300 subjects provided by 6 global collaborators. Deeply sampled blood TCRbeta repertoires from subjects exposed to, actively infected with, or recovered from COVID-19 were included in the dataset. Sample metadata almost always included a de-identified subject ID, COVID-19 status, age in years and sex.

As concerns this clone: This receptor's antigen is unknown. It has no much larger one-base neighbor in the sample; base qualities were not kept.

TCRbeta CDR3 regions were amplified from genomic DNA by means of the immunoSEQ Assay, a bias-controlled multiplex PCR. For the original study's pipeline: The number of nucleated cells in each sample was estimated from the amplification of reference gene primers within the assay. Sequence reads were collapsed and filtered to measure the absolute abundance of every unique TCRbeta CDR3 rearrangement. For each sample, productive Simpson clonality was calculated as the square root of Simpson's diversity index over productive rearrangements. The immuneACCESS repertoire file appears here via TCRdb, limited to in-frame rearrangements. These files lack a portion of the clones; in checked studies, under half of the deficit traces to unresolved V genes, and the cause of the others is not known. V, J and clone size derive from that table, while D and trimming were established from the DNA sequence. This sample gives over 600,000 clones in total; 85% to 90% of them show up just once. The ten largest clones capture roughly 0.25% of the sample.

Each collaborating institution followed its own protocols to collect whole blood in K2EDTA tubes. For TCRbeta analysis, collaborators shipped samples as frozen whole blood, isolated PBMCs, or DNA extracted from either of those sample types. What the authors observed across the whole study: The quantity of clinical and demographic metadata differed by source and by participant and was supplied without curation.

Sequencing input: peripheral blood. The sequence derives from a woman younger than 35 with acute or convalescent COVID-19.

The nucleotides read TGTGCCAGCAGCTTAGAAAGGGGCTCGAACACTGAAGCTTTCTTT. Translated, it reads CASSLERGSNTEAFF. This receptor chain uses TRBV7-3 and TRBJ1-1; the D gene is perhaps TRBD1, from 5 matching bases. Based on the germline V gene, the CDR1 and CDR2 sequences are SGHTA and FQGTGA. Spanning cysteine to phenylalanine, the CDR3 consists of 15 amino acids. The retained sequence is limited to the CDR3, 45 bases, with the frame set at the first base. V is shortened by 2 bases, J by 1 base, and the region joining them spans 11 bases.